This is a list of T cell receptor beta chains from one sample in a study of metastatic and nonmetastatic thyroid tumors. From the PCR reads, TCRdb re-called clones with MiXCR. The table shows about 39,000 clones, with over 15% occurring only once. Sequenced: tumor tissue. These receptor sequences come from a female donor with papillary thyroid cancer or a benign thyroid nodule (not recorded which). Some clones in this sample may be carry-over from other donors' samples. Both conserved end residues are part of each CDR3. The D gene is left open where the match is weak.

v_call,d_call,cdr3_aa
TRBV7-7,TRBD2,CASSFTSSGGHTGELFF
TRBV7-9,TRBD1,CASSHGTGINEQYF
TRBV6-2/TRBV6-3,NA,CASSTTGHYRLEQYF
TRBV7-2,NA,CASSSIGDTQYF
TRBV6-4,NA,CASSGTLHNQPQHF
TRBV7-3,NA,CASSLTRVAEQFF
TRBV28,NA,CASSPPMGDATNEKLFF
TRBV6-1,NA,CASSEAPGGENSPLHF
TRBV20-1,TRBD2,CSAAVGLAGGAGYEQYF
TRBV12-3/TRBV12-4,TRBD1,CASSLDRRTPHF
TRBV7-2,TRBD1,CASSDRDRRGDEQFF
TRBV6-9,NA,CASRYRDIQETQYF
TRBV7-9,NA,CASSSRTTFDEQFF
TRBV29-1,TRBD1,CSVPGTGSYEQYF
TRBV9,NA,CASTSTVGYTDTQYF
TRBV9,TRBD2,CASTPSGLAAETQYF